These 15 T cell receptor beta chains originate from one sample sequenced in a study of vaccination effects on CD4 cells after COVID-19. Following 10 days of culture, CD4+ T cells were isolated. Method: immunoSEQ multiplex PCR; TCRdb's copy keeps in-frame clones and lacks some. In the table there are roughly 29,000 clones, roughly 60% of which are singletons. Antigen specificity for these receptors is unknown. The material was CD4+ T cells from PBMCs cultured without peptide, obtained before COVID-19 vaccination. The receptors originated from a human donor who received a COVID-19 vaccine.

The rearrangement uses TRBV19 and TRBJ2-5; D ambiguous. Germline CDR1 and CDR2: LNHDA and SQIVND (reference sequence). Trimming left V 7 bases short and J 4 bases short, with 16 bases between. CDR3 size: 14 residues. The CDR3 DNA is TGTGCCAGTAAGGTTTCCGGGCTTGGAGAGACCCAGTACTTC. It is translated as CASKVSGLGETQYF. Supplemented by reference TRBV19 and TRBJ2-5, the full variable domain reads DGGITQSPKYLFRKEGQNVTLSCEQNLNHDAMYWYRQDPGQGLRLIYYSQIVNDFQKGDIAEGYSVSREKKESFPLTVTSAQKNPTAFYLCASKVSGLGETQYFGPGTRLLVL.

This clone showed up just a few times. The CDR3 DNA reads TGTGCCAGCGCACAGTCTAGCGGGAGGGGAAATGAGCAGTTCTTC. Protein sequence: CASAQSSGRGNEQFF. The chain has TRBV18 and TRBJ2-1, with 12 nucleotides matching TRBD2. Trimming cost V 8 bases and J 7 bases; bases outside gene matches: 9. The CDR3 is made up of 15 amino acids. Germline V gene sequence: CDR1 KGHSH, CDR2 LQKENI. The entire variable domain, with the rest obtained from reference TRBV18 and TRBJ2-1, is as follows: NAGVMQNPRHLVRRRGQEARLRCSPMKGHSHVYWYRQLPEEGLKFMVYLQKENIIDESGMPKERFSAEFPKEGPSILRIQQVVRGDSAAYFCASAQSSGRGNEQFFGPGTRLTVL.

V gene TRBV19 combines with J gene TRBJ2-5; the match to TRBD1 covers 12 bases. The trim removed 3 bases at V and 5 bases at J, leaving 7 bases unmatched. The CDR3 extends over 16 amino acids. Per germline, CDR1 LNHDA and CDR2 SQIVND (reference sequence). Here the CDR3 DNA reads TGTGCCAGTAGTATCCGGGACAGGGGGCTTGTGGAGACCCAGTACTTC. Amino acids: CASSIRDRGLVETQYF.

The chain carries TRBV6-2 or TRBV6-3 and TRBJ1-5, with 8 nucleotides matching TRBD1. With V trimmed by 4 bases and J by 4 bases, 3 bases remained unmatched. The CDR3 runs to 14 residues. CDR1 is MNHEY and CDR2 is SVGEGT in the germline V gene. Here the CDR3 reads CASSSGGGNQPQHF. CDR3 DNA: TGTGCCAGCAGTTCAGGGGGCGGGAATCAGCCCCAGCATTTT.

V is TRBV5-1 and J is TRBJ2-7; 7 bases line up with TRBD2. CDR1 is SGHRS, CDR2 YFSETQ, per germline. The CDR3 sequence is 16 residues long. After removal of 4 bases from V and 3 bases from J, the junction contained 13 bases not matched to a gene. DNA for the CDR3: TGCGCCAGCAGCCTACGGAGCCAGCGGGAAGGCTACGAGCAGTACTTC. Its translation is CASSLRSQREGYEQYF.

The J gene is TRBJ2-3, the V gene TRBV4-2; a weak D match, TRBD2 (5 bases). Trimming left V 0 bases short and J 1 base short, with 8 bases between. The CDR3 is made up of 15 amino acids. The germline CDR1 and CDR2 sequences are LGHNA and YNFKEQ. CDR3 amino acids: CASSQDPAGTDTQYF. CDR3 coding DNA: TGTGCCAGCAGCCAAGATCCAGCGGGCACAGATACGCAGTATTTT.

This clone turned up a few times. This rearrangement joins TRBV2 to TRBJ1-6; possibly TRBD1 for D (5 bases). Trimming cost V 4 bases and J 4 bases, with 8 bases left between them. This CDR3 has 14 residues. The germline V gene encodes CDR1 SNHLY and CDR2 FYNNEI. In nucleotides, the CDR3 is TGTGCCAGCAGTGTTGGGGGATATAATTCACCCCTCCACTTT. Amino acids: CASSVGGYNSPLHF.

The chain links TRBV11-2 to TRBJ1-1; D gene uncertain. V dropped 4 bases and J dropped 2 bases, with 14 bases sitting between them. CDR1 is SGHAT, CDR2 FQNNGV, per germline. There are 15 residues in the CDR3. The CDR3 nucleotides are TGTGCCAGCAGCTCCTTCTGGACGGTAAACACTGAAGCTTTCTTT. It yields the protein CASSSFWTVNTEAFF.

The chain joins TRBV7-9 to TRBJ2-1; possibly TRBD1 or TRBD2 for D (5 bases each). CDR1 and CDR2 (germline): SEHNR, FQNEAQ (reference sequence). This CDR3 region has 15 residues. Trimming left V 1 base short and J 10 bases short, with 17 bases between. In nucleotides, the CDR3 is TGTGCCAGCAGCTTAGTCGGGGCCCAGTCGAAGGAGCAGTTCTTC. Translating gives CASSLVGAQSKEQFF.

V and J are TRBV6-5 and TRBJ1-6; possible D gene TRBD1, 5 bases. V was clipped by 0 bases and J by 9 bases, with 15 bases between them. The germline CDR1 and CDR2 sequences are MNHEY and SVGAGI. The CDR3 is 16 amino acids. The CDR3 spells CASSYSWTPILSPLHF. The CDR3, as DNA: TGTGCCAGCAGTTACTCCTGGACACCAATCCTTTCACCCCTCCACTTT.

The chain couples TRBV28 to TRBJ2-7; D gene unclear. Between the trimmed V and J ends, which lost 3 bases and 5 bases, there was a span of 11 bases. The V gene's germline CDR1 is MDHEN and CDR2 SYDVKM. This CDR3 is built from 13 residues. CDR3 in DNA: TGTGCCAGCAGTTTTGGCTGGAAGGACGAGCAGTACTTC. This translates into CASSFGWKDEQYF.

The chain combines TRBV9 with TRBJ2-3; D perhaps matches TRBD2 (5 bases). With 1 base removed from V and 2 bases from J, the gap between germline ends came to 14 bases. Per the germline V gene, CDR1 is SGDLS and CDR2 is YYNGEE. The CDR3 is made up of 16 amino acids. In nucleotides, the CDR3 is TGTGCCAGCAGCGTACTTGTCGGGGTTAACACAGATACGCAGTATTTT. It yields the protein CASSVLVGVNTDTQYF.

Points on this clone: The junction differs from germline at one of its ends, possibly a read error. V and J are TRBV14 and TRBJ1-4; no firm D call. CDR1 is SGHDN and CDR2 is FVKESK in the germline V gene. This CDR3 comprises 11 residues. The CDR3 sequence: CASRANEKLFF. The CDR3 bases are TGTGCCAGCAGGGCTAATGAAAAATTGTTTTTT. Variable domain in full (rest from reference TRBV14 and TRBJ1-4): EAGVTQFPSHSVIEKGQTVTLRCDPISGHDNLYWYRRVMGKEIKFLLHFVKESKQDESGMPNNRFLAERTGGTYSTLKVQPAELEDSGVYFCASRANEKLFFGSGTQLSVL.

This clone has a single count. CDR3 DNA: TGTGCCAGCTCATCAGACAGGGTCCCGCAGTATTTT. Its protein product is CASSSDRVPQYF. V usage is TRBV18 and J usage is TRBJ2-3, with 7 bases lining up with TRBD1. The CDR3 runs to 12 residues. The ends lost 5 bases at V and 10 bases at J; junction bases unmatched: 6. Germline V CDR1 and CDR2: KGHSH, LQKENI.

This clone was observed a handful of times. This chain uses TRBV27 with TRBJ2-7; D uncertain. With 6 bases removed from V and 6 bases from J, the gap between germline ends came to 9 bases. The CDR3 has 11 residues. The germline gives CDR1 MNHEY, CDR2 SMNVEV (reference sequence). Here the CDR3 DNA reads TGTGCCAGCAGAAGGGCAGGCGAGCAGTACTTC. Its translation is CASRRAGEQYF.